This TCR beta chain was identified in a study of early T cells in non-severe SARS-CoV-2 infection. Study details: Sequencing of unsorted whole blood was done on bulk RNA, leaving chains unpaired. Notes on the study in general: Matches to VDJdb favored anti-spike CD8 responses and missed private and CD4 specificities.

This clonotype came up many times. The antigen is undetermined. This CDR3 is built from 15 residues. Germline V gene lookup returns CDR1 SGHRS and CDR2 YFSETQ. The V and J ends lost 4 bases and 4 bases, in that order; junction bases with no gene match: 10. Each cDNA molecule carried a unique molecular identifier. MiXCR, applied by TCRdb to the 5' RACE reads, yields one record per CDR3 protein. Counted here are around 48,000 distinct CDR3 sequences, less than 15% occurring once; the ten biggest clones make up around 9.6%. This TCR came from an adult who was a healthcare worker with PCR-confirmed SARS-CoV-2 infection or an uninfected control (not recorded which). The chain is built from TRBV5-1 and TRBJ1-2; 7 nucleotides align to TRBD1. The sample taken for sequencing was whole blood. CDR3 in DNA: TGCGCCAGCAGCCTCTCGACAGGGTATGGCTATGGCTACACCTTC. Protein product: CASSLSTGYGYGYTF.